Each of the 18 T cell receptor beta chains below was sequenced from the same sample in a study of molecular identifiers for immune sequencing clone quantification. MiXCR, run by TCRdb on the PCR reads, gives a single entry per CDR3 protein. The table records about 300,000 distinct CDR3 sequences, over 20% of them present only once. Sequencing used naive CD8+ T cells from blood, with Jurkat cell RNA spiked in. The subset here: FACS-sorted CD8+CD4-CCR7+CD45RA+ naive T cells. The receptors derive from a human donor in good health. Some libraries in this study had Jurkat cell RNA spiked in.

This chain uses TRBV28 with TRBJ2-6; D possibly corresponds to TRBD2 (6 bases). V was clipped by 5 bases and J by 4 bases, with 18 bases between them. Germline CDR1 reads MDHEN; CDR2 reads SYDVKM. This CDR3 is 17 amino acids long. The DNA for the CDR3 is TGTGCCAGCAGTCCTCGAAGGGGAGGTTCGGGGGCCAACGTCCTGACTTTC. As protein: CASSPRRGGSGANVLTF.

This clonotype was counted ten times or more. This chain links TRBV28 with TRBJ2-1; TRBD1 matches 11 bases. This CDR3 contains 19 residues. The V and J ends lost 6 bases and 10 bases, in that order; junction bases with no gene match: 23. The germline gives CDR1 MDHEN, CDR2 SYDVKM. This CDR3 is CASSLHLSPTGQGVWEQFF. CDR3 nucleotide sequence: TGTGCCAGCAGCCTACACCTTTCACCGACGGGACAGGGGGTTTGGGAGCAGTTCTTC. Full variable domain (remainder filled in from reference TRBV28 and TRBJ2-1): DVKVTQSSRYLVKRTGEKVFLECVQDMDHENMFWYRQDPGLGLRLIYFSYDVKMKEKGDIPEGYSVSREKKERFSLILESASTNQTSMYLCASSLHLSPTGQGVWEQFFGPGTRLTVL.

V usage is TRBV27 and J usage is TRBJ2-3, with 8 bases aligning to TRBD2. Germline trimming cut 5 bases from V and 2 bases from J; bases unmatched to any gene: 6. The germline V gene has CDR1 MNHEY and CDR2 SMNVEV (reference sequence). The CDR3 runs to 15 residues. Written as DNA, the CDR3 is TGTGCCAGCAGTCGAACTAGCGGAACCACAGATACGCAGTATTTT. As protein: CASSRTSGTTDTQYF.

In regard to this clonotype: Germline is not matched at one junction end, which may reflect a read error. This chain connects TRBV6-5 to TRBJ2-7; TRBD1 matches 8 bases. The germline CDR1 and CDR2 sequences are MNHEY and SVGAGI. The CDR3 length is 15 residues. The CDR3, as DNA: TGTGTCAGCAGTTCGGACAGGGTTTTCGTCTACGAGCAGTACTTC. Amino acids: CVSSSDRVFVYEQYF.

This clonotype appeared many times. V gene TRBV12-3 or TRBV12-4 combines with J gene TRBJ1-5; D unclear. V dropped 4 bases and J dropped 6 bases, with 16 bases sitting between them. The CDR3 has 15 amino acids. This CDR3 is CASSSGSPITQPQHF. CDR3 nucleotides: TGTGCCAGCAGTTCTGGTTCGCCTATCACTCAGCCCCAGCATTTT.

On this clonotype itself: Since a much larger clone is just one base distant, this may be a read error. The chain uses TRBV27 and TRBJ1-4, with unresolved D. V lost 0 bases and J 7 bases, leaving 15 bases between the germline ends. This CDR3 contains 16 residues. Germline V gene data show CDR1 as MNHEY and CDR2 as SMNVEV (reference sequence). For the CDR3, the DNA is TGTGCCAGCAGTTTATCTGCGGGGTCCCAGTTTGAAAAACTGTTTTTT. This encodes CASSLSAGSQFEKLFF.

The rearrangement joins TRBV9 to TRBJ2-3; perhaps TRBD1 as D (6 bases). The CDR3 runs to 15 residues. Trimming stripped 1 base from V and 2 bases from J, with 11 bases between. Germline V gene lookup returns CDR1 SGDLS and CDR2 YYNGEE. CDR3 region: CASSVQDSPTDTQYF. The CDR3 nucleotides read TGTGCCAGCAGCGTACAGGACAGTCCCACAGATACGCAGTATTTT.

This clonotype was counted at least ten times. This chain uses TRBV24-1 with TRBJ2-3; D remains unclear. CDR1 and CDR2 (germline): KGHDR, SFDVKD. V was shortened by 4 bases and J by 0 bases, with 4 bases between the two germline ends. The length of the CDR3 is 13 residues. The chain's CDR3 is CATSEDSTDTQYF. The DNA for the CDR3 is TGTGCCACCAGTGAGGACAGCACAGATACGCAGTATTTT.

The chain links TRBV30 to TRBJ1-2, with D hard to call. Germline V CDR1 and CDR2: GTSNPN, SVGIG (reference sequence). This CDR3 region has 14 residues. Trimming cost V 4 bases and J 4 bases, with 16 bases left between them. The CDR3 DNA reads TGTGCCTGGAAGGTCCGAGCTCCAGGCTATGGCTACACCTTC. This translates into CAWKVRAPGYGYTF.

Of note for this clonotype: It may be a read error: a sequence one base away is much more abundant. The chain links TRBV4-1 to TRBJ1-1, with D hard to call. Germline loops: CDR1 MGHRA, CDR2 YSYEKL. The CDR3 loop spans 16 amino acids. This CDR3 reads CASSQDLWTVNTEALF. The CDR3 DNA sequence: TGCGCCAGCAGCCAAGATTTATGGACTGTGAACACTGAAGCTCTCTTT.

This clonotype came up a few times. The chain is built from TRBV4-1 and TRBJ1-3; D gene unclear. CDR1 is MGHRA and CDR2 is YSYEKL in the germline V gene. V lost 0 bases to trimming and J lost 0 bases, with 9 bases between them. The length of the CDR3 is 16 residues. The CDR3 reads CASSQEGGRSGNTIYF. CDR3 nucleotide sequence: TGCGCCAGCAGCCAAGAAGGCGGACGCTCTGGAAACACCATATATTTT.

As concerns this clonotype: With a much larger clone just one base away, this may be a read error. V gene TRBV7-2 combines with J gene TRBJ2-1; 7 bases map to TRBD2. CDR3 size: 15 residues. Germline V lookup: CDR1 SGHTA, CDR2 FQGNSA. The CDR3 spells CANSLWGGTYNEQFF. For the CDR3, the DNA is TGTGCCAACAGCTTATGGGGGGGGACCTACAATGAGCAGTTCTTC.

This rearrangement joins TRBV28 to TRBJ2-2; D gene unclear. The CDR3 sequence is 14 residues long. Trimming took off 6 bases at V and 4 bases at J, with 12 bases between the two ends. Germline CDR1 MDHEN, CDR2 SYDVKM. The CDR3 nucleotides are TGTGCCAGCAGCCGACGATGGACCACCGGGGAGCTGTTTTTT. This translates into CASSRRWTTGELFF.

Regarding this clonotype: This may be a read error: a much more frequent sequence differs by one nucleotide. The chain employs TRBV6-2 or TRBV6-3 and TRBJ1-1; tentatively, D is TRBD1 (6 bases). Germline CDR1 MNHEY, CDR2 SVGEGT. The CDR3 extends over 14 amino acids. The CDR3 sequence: CASSYGRGLTEVFF. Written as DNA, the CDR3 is TGTGCCAGCAGTTATGGGCGGGGGCTTACTGAAGTTTTCTTT.

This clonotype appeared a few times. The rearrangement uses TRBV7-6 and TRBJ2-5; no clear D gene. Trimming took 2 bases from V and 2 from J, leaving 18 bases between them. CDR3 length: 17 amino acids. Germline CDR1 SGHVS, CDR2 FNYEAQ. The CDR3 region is CASSLTGPLADQETQYF. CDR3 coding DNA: TGTGCCAGCAGCTTAACCGGACCCCTGGCAGATCAAGAGACCCAGTACTTC.

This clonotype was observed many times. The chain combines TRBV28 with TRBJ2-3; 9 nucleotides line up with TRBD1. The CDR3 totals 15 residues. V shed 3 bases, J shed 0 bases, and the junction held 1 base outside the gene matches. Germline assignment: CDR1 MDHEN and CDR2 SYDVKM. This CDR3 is CASSFDRGSTDTQYF. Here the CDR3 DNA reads TGTGCCAGCAGTTTTGACAGGGGGAGCACAGATACGCAGTATTTT.

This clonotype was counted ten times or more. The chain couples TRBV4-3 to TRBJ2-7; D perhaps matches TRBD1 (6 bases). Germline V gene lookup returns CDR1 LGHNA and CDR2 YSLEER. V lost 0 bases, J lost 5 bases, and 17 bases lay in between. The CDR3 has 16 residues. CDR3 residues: CASSQDHGTISDEQYF. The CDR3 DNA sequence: TGCGCCAGCAGCCAAGACCACGGGACAATCAGCGACGAGCAGTACTTC.

CDR3 nucleotide sequence: TGTGCCAGCAGTTACGGGGCTAGCGGGAGGTACAATGAGCAGTTCTTC. It codes for CASSYGASGRYNEQFF. This rearrangement joins TRBV6-2 or TRBV6-3 to TRBJ2-1, with TRBD2 matching 11 bases. Germline CDR1 is MNHEY and CDR2 is SVGEGT. V gave up 2 bases and J gave up 4 bases; unmatched junction bases: 4. The CDR3 has 16 amino acids.